The subject of this entry is one TCR beta chain. The antigen remains unidentified. Profiled with immunoSEQ multiplex PCR; TCRdb holds only in-frame clones, not every one. The sample lists roughly 80,000 clones, around 88% occurring once. The data are from a study of T cell responses to AZD1222 COVID-19 vaccine. Findings and caveats of the study: Just a handful of people given AZD1222 tested seropositive at baseline.

The sequence derives from an adult who received the AZD1222 COVID-19 vaccine. Sequenced material: peripheral blood, taken 28 days after the second AZD1222 dose.

In nucleotides, the CDR3 is TGTGCCAGCAGTTTACGCCCCCCTCCTAGCAGGGGTCCACTCCACGAGCAGTACTTC. This encodes CASSLRPPPSRGPLHEQYF. V and J are TRBV27 and TRBJ2-7; the D gene is possibly TRBD1 (6 bases). Germline-derived CDR1 and CDR2 are MNHEY and SMNVEV (reference sequence). The CDR3 is 19 residues long. Trimming left V 2 bases short and J 5 bases short, with 28 bases between.